The 2 T cell receptor beta chains listed next were all sequenced from one sample in a study of cytomegalovirus exposure and HLA in healthy donors. The PCR contained 60 Vbeta and 13 Jbeta primers. Produced via immunoSEQ multiplex PCR; TCRdb's table is partial and in-frame only. Of roughly 90,000 clones listed, 65% to 90% are singletons. The sample taken for sequencing was PBMCs. Source of these receptors: a man aged 25-45 years in good health and CMV-seropositive.

The J gene is TRBJ2-1, the V gene TRBV5-6, with a possible D match to TRBD1 (6 bases). Trimming cost V 4 bases and J 4 bases, with 18 bases left between them. Germline CDR1 reads SGHDT; CDR2 reads YYEEEE. This CDR3 is built from 16 residues. In nucleotides, the CDR3 is TGTGCCAGCAGCCTTCTCGTTAATGGACAGTACAATGAGCAGTTCTTC. Translated, it gives CASSLLVNGQYNEQFF.

The chain employs TRBV2 and TRBJ1-5; D is uncertain. CDR1 and CDR2 (germline): SNHLY, FYNNEI. V shed 2 bases and J shed 1 base, with 12 bases lying between them. CDR3 size: 16 residues. In DNA, the CDR3 is TGTGCCAGCAGTGAAAGCCGGGGAGGCAGCAATCAGCCCCAGCATTTT. It is translated as CASSESRGGSNQPQHF.